These 24 T cell receptor beta chains originate from one sample sequenced in a study of low-dose radiotherapy and immunotherapy resistance in tumors. First-strand cDNA relied on TRAV- and TRBV-specific primers spanning alpha and beta chains. The TCRs were subjected to amplification over 20 PCR cycles employing a constant-region primer in conjunction with a V-primer adapter. One entry per CDR3 protein results from TCRdb running MiXCR on the reads. The sample contains approximately 6,300 distinct CDR3 sequences, around 84% of which appear only once. The receptors come from a human donor with advanced metastatic prostate, ovarian, gallbladder or colorectal cancer (not recorded which). This table probably holds off-target reads from a library built for another chain.

This chain uses TRBV30 with TRBJ1-5; tentative D call: TRBD1 (5 bases). V was trimmed by 0 bases and J by 8 bases, leaving 11 bases between them. There are 13 residues in the CDR3. Germline CDR1 reads GTSNPN; CDR2 reads SVGIG (reference sequence). For the CDR3, the DNA is TGTGCCTGGAGTGTTTCGGGGGGTAAGCCCCAGCATTTT. Translated, it gives CAWSVSGGKPQHF.

The genes are TRBV29-1 and TRBJ2-6; D is unclear. With 0 bases removed from V and 2 bases from J, the gap between germline ends came to 2 bases. Germline CDR1 and CDR2: SQVTM and ANQGSEA. The CDR3 is 13 residues long. DNA of the CDR3: TGCAGCGTTGAAGAAACTGGGGCCAACGTCCTGACTTTC. It translates to CSVEETGANVLTF.

This chain links TRBV30 with TRBJ2-5; D ambiguous. This CDR3 region has 13 residues. The V and J ends lost 3 bases and 0 bases respectively, with 8 bases between them. Germline loops: CDR1 GTSNPN, CDR2 SVGIG (reference sequence). The CDR3 protein is CAWREANQETQYF. As DNA, the CDR3 is TGTGCCTGGAGAGAAGCCAACCAAGAGACCCAGTACTTC. Full variable domain (rest looked up from reference TRBV30 and TRBJ2-5): SQTIHQWPATLVQPVGSPLSLECTVEGTSNPNLYWYRQAAGRGLQLLFYSVGIGQISSEVPQNLSASRPQDRQFILSSKKLLLSDSGFYLCAWREANQETQYFGPGTRLLVL.

The chain has TRBV24-1 and TRBJ2-5, with TRBD2 matching over 8 bases. V was clipped by 7 bases and J by 4 bases; unmatched bases: 7. This CDR3 spans 14 amino acids. Germline CDR1 reads KGHDR; CDR2 reads SFDVKD. DNA of the CDR3: TGTGCCACCAGCAGCGGGAGTGGTGGAGAGACCCAGTACTTC. Protein: CATSSGSGGETQYF.

CDR3 sequence reads: CASSPLAGTYEQYF. The CDR3 DNA sequence: TGTGCCAGCAGTCCACTAGCGGGGACTTACGAGCAGTACTTC. The V gene is TRBV2, the J gene TRBJ2-7; 10 bases align to TRBD2. Trimming at V came to 5 bases and at J to 4 bases, leaving 5 bases not matched to a gene. The V gene's germline CDR1 is SNHLY and CDR2 FYNNEI. The CDR3 runs to 14 residues.

The chain has TRBV27 and TRBJ2-3; D gene ambiguous. The V gene lost 3 bases and the J gene lost 1 base, with 8 bases spanning the gap. The germline V gene has CDR1 MNHEY and CDR2 SMNVEV (reference sequence). This CDR3 comprises 14 residues. As DNA, the CDR3 is TGTGCCAGCAGTTTTTGGCAGGGCACAGATACGCAGTATTTT. This translates into CASSFWQGTDTQYF.

This chain uses TRBV5-1 with TRBJ2-1; 8 positions agree with TRBD2. Per the germline V gene, CDR1 is SGHRS and CDR2 is YFSETQ. V trimming: 2 bases; J trimming: 7 bases; junction bases outside the gene matches: 5. There are 14 residues in the CDR3. The chain's CDR3 is CASSFGGRLNEQFF. The CDR3 coding sequence is TGCGCCAGCAGCTTCGGCGGGAGGTTGAATGAGCAGTTCTTC.

By share, this clonotype ranks as large. V gene TRBV7-2 combines with J gene TRBJ2-7; TRBD1 matches at 11 bases. CDR1 SGHTA and CDR2 FQGNSA come from the germline V gene. The CDR3 runs 15 residues. V trimming: 4 bases; J trimming: 4 bases; junction bases outside the gene matches: 6. CDR3: CASSSRTGGVYEQYF. DNA of the CDR3: TGTGCCAGCAGCTCTAGGACAGGGGGCGTTTACGAGCAGTACTTC.

The rearrangement links TRBV12-3 or TRBV12-4 to TRBJ1-5; D not resolved. The CDR3 consists of 14 residues. V lost 2 bases and J 9 bases, leaving 14 bases between the germline ends. CDR3 protein: CASSLRQAGGPQHF. The CDR3 DNA reads TGTGCCAGCAGTTTACGGCAGGCGGGTGGGCCCCAGCATTTT.

This clonotype has a single count. The V gene is TRBV29-1, the J gene TRBJ1-2, with 10 positions matching TRBD1. CDR3 length equals 13 residues. Trimming took 7 bases from V and 8 from J; bases not matched to a gene: 10. The V gene's germline CDR1 is SQVTM and CDR2 ANQGSEA. CDR3 region: CSAPDRGEMGYTF. CDR3 DNA: TGCAGCGCCCCGGACAGGGGGGAAATGGGCTACACCTTC.

The V call is TRBV28, the J call TRBJ1-1, with a tentative D call TRBD1 (5 bases). The CDR3 covers 14 residues. Germline CDR1 MDHEN, CDR2 SYDVKM. Trimming pared 6 bases from V and 1 base from J, leaving 12 bases between. CDR3 sequence (DNA): TGTGCCAGCAGGGCCAGGGCACCGAACACTGAAGCTTTCTTT. This sequence encodes CASRARAPNTEAFF.

The CDR3: CASRAGTTSTDTQYF. The CDR3 DNA is TGTGCCAGCAGAGCCGGGACAACTAGCACAGATACGCAGTATTTT. The chain combines TRBV3-1 with TRBJ2-3, with D possibly matching TRBD1 (6 bases). This CDR3 region has 15 residues. Per the germline V gene, CDR1 is LGHDT and CDR2 is YNNKEL (reference sequence). The germline V and J ends were trimmed by 6 bases and 0 bases, with 13 bases remaining between them.

The CDR3 sequence: CASSLQGGGRETQYF. DNA of the CDR3: TGCGCCAGCAGCCTACAAGGGGGCGGTCGAGAGACCCAGTACTTC. The chain uses TRBV4-1 and TRBJ2-5, with 7 bases aligning to TRBD1. V lost 4 bases and J lost 4; bases outside the gene matches: 9. Germline CDR1 MGHRA, CDR2 YSYEKL. This CDR3 contains 15 residues.

The J gene is TRBJ2-7, the V gene TRBV2, with TRBD1 identical over 12 bases. V lost 6 bases and J lost 6; bases outside the gene matches: 3. The CDR3 covers 13 residues. The germline V gene encodes CDR1 SNHLY and CDR2 FYNNEI. The CDR3 loop is CASRGQGAGEQYF. CDR3 in DNA: TGTGCCAGCAGGGGACAGGGGGCCGGCGAGCAGTACTTC.

The chain is built from TRBV5-1 and TRBJ1-6, with D maybe TRBD1 (6 bases). Germline V lookup: CDR1 SGHRS, CDR2 YFSETQ. Trimming shortened V by 4 bases and J by 8 bases, and 13 bases separated the two germline ends. CDR3 size: 14 residues. Written as DNA, the CDR3 is TGCGCCAGCAGCCCAGCGGGGGGCTATTCACCCCTCCACTTT. This codes for CASSPAGGYSPLHF.

This chain joins TRBV6-8 and TRBJ2-1; 12 bases line up with TRBD1. Trimming at V came to 0 bases and at J to 8 bases, leaving 5 bases not matched to a gene. The CDR3 is made up of 16 amino acids. Germline CDR1 and CDR2: MNHGY and SAAAGT. The CDR3, as DNA: TGTGCCAGCAGTTACTCCGGGACAGGGGGCCCAGATGAGCAGTTCTTC. Translated: CASSYSGTGGPDEQFF.

This sequence joins TRBV12-3 or TRBV12-4 and TRBJ2-7; D is uncertain. The CDR3 has 13 residues. Deletions cut 0 bases from V and 3 bases from J, with 6 bases between. The CDR3 spells CASSLAGNYEQYF. The CDR3 coding sequence is TGTGCCAGCAGTTTAGCGGGCAACTACGAGCAGTACTTC.

In its sample, this clonotype was seen once. This chain's CDR3 is CASRDTGELFF. CDR3 nucleotide sequence: TGTGCCTCTCGTGACACCGGGGAGCTGTTTTTT. The chain combines TRBV28 with TRBJ2-2; no clear D gene. Trimming stripped 11 bases from V and 3 bases from J, with 7 bases between. Germline assignment: CDR1 MDHEN and CDR2 SYDVKM. The CDR3 is 11 amino acids.

CDR3 nucleotides: TGTGCCAGCAGCCTGGGCCCTCAAATCGATACGCAGTATTTT. This translates into CASSLGPQIDTQYF. The chain couples TRBV6-1 to TRBJ2-3; D gene ambiguous. CDR1 is MNHNS, CDR2 SASEGT, per germline. V gave up 6 bases and J gave up 6 bases, with 16 bases separating them. The CDR3 length is 14 residues.

This rearrangement joins TRBV5-1 to TRBJ2-7; D is possibly TRBD1 (5 bases). With 5 bases removed from V and 0 bases from J, the gap between germline ends came to 12 bases. The CDR3 sequence is 14 residues long. CDR1 SGHRS and CDR2 YFSETQ come from the germline V gene. The CDR3: CASRSPGSSYEQYF. DNA for the CDR3: TGCGCCAGCAGATCGCCAGGGTCCTCCTACGAGCAGTACTTC.

V is TRBV29-1 and J is TRBJ2-5; 8 nucleotides match TRBD2. CDR3 length equals 11 residues. Looked up from germline, CDR1 is SQVTM and CDR2 is ANQGSEA. The trim removed 5 bases at V and 5 bases at J, leaving 1 base unmatched. DNA of the CDR3: TGCAGCGTTCCGGGGGGGGAGACCCAGTACTTC. Translated: CSVPGGETQYF.

This sequence joins TRBV12-3 or TRBV12-4 and TRBJ1-5, with TRBD1 identical over 7 bases. V dropped 6 bases and J dropped 1; count of bases not matched to a gene: 0. The length of the CDR3 is 13 residues. CDR3 residues: CASRQGSNQPQHF. CDR3 nucleotide sequence: TGTGCCAGCAGACAGGGGAGCAATCAGCCCCAGCATTTT.

V is TRBV14 and J is TRBJ2-3; D unclear. V lost 4 bases and J 0 bases, leaving 17 bases between the germline ends. The germline V gene has CDR1 SGHDN and CDR2 FVKESK. The CDR3 has 17 amino acids. The CDR3 loop is CASSPIRVGTSTDTQYF. The CDR3 DNA is TGTGCCAGCAGCCCCATCCGGGTGGGAACTAGCACAGATACGCAGTATTTT.

DNA of the CDR3: TGTGCCAGCAGTGACCTCTACGAGCAGTACTTC. It codes for CASSDLYEQYF. The gene calls are TRBV6-6 and TRBJ2-7; D is undetermined. The germline V and J ends were trimmed by 5 bases and 3 bases, with 5 bases remaining between them. This CDR3 comprises 11 residues. Germline CDR1 and CDR2: MNHNY and SVGAGI (reference sequence).